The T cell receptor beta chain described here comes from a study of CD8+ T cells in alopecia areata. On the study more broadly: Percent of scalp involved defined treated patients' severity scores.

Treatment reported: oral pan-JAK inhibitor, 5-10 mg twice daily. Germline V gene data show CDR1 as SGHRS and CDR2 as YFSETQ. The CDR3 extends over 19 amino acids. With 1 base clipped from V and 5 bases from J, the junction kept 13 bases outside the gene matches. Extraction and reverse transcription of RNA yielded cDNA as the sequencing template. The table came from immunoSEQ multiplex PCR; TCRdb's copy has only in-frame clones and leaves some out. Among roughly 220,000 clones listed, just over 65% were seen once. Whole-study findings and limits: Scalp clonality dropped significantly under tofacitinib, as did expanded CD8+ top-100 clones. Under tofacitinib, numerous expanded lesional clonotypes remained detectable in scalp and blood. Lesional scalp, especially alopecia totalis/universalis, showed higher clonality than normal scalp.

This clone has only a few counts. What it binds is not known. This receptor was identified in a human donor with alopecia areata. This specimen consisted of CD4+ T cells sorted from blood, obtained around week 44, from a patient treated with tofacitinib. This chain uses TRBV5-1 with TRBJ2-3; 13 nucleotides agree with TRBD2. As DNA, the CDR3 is TGCGCCAGCAGCTTGCCCGGCACTAGCGGGGGGGCCAAGGGAGATACGCAGTATTTT. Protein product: CASSLPGTSGGAKGDTQYF.